The 5 T cell receptor beta chains reported below all come from one sample, sequenced in a study of T cell changes during pregnancy in multiple sclerosis (dated by TCRdb to between 2018 and 2021). Library prep was done by the immunoSEQ multiplex PCR assay. TCRdb took over this immuneACCESS table, retaining in-frame rearrangements with V and J assigned. Such tables are incomplete; in checked studies, under half of the missing clones stem from an unresolved V gene, and the remainder is unexplained. The sample table shows about 55,000 clones, and 85% to 95% are seen once. The ten biggest clones cover about 3.2% of the sample. This sample comprised CD8+ T cells from peripheral blood mononuclear cells, obtained in the third trimester of pregnancy. These TCRs come from a female donor with multiple sclerosis, enrolled in a pregnancy study.

The chain employs TRBV5-5 and TRBJ1-1; D is ambiguous. CDR3 length equals 13 residues. V lost 0 bases and J lost 5, with 8 bases in between. Germline V gene lookup returns CDR1 SGHKS and CDR2 YYEKEE (reference sequence). For the CDR3, the DNA is TGTGCCAGCAGCTTGGGAATACGGACTGAAGCTTTCTTT. This encodes CASSLGIRTEAFF.

The V and J genes are TRBV4-1 and TRBJ2-3; the match to TRBD2 covers 11 bases. V gave up 1 base and J gave up 1 base; unmatched junction bases: 10. Germline lookup yields CDR1 MGHRA and CDR2 YSYEKL. This CDR3 region has 19 residues. The CDR3 spells CASSQGSLAGGSGTDTQYF. The CDR3 nucleotides are TGCGCCAGCAGCCAAGGCTCCCTAGCGGGAGGTTCGGGCACAGATACGCAGTATTTT.

The V and J genes are TRBV27 and TRBJ2-1, with TRBD2 as a possible D gene (6 bases). The germline CDR1 and CDR2 sequences are MNHEY and SMNVEV (reference sequence). The V gene lost 0 bases and the J gene lost 2 bases, with 17 bases spanning the gap. This CDR3 has 18 amino acids. The CDR3 protein is CASSLSLSGLITYNEQFF. The CDR3 coding sequence is TGTGCCAGCAGTTTATCGTTATCGGGACTTATTACCTACAATGAGCAGTTCTTC.

The chain has TRBV19 and TRBJ2-7; 8 bases map to TRBD2. V lost 8 bases and J lost 4; bases outside the gene matches: 4. This CDR3 region has 12 residues. The germline V gene encodes CDR1 LNHDA and CDR2 SQIVND (reference sequence). The CDR3 DNA reads as TGTGCCAGTCGGGGGGGCCCGTACGAGCAGTACTTC. Protein: CASRGGPYEQYF. The full variable domain, rest sourced from reference TRBV19 and TRBJ2-7, is DGGITQSPKYLFRKEGQNVTLSCEQNLNHDAMYWYRQDPGQGLRLIYYSQIVNDFQKGDIAEGYSVSREKKESFPLTVTSAQKNPTAFYLCASRGGPYEQYFGPGTRLTVT.

This sequence joins TRBV19 and TRBJ2-2, with TRBD2 matching 15 bases. The V gene end was trimmed by 7 bases and the J gene end by 3 bases; junction bases not matched to a gene: 6. CDR1 and CDR2 from the germline V gene are LNHDA and SQIVND (reference sequence). The CDR3 is 17 residues long. CDR3 region: CASIPGLAGGYTGELFF. DNA of the CDR3: TGTGCCAGTATTCCGGGACTAGCGGGAGGATACACCGGGGAGCTGTTTTTT.